This record concerns one T cell receptor beta chain sequence. Primers for the PCR totalled 60 Vbeta and 13 Jbeta. Assay: immunoSEQ multiplex PCR; the TCRdb copy retains only in-frame clones and omits some. The table lists 100,000 to 150,000 clones, 78% of them singletons, with 1.3% to 1.5% in the top ten. V was trimmed by 7 bases and J by 2 bases, leaving 6 bases between them. Germline V gene lookup returns CDR1 MNHNS and CDR2 SASEGT. The CDR3 length is 12 residues. These data are taken from a study of cytomegalovirus exposure and HLA in healthy donors. The sequence was collected from a female donor in good health and CMV-seronegative. Material: PBMCs. This chain joins TRBV6-1 and TRBJ1-5; D gene unclear. DNA of the CDR3: TGTGCCAGCACTGCGGGCAATCAGCCCCAGCATTTT. This translates into CASTAGNQPQHF.